Listed here are 6 T cell receptor beta chains from one sample, sequenced in a study of shared clonotypes between healthy human individuals. Method: immunoSEQ multiplex PCR; TCRdb's copy keeps in-frame clones and lacks some. This table holds 2 million to 2.5 million clones, 85% to 95% found once. The sequenced sample was naive CD4+ T cells from PBMCs. This sample's subset: CD45RA+ positively selected. The receptors shown here come from a man aged 18 to 29 in good health. Some clones in this sample may be carry-over from other donors' samples.

The V and J genes are TRBV6-1 and TRBJ2-7; D gene ambiguous. The CDR3 is 12 amino acids. V was trimmed by 1 base and J by 3 bases, leaving 4 bases between them. Looked up from germline, CDR1 is MNHNS and CDR2 is SASEGT. CDR3 protein: CASSEDFYEQYF. The CDR3 DNA sequence: TGTGCCAGCAGTGAAGACTTCTACGAGCAGTACTTC.

The rearrangement uses TRBV5-1 and TRBJ2-3; 7 positions agree with TRBD1. The V segment lost 4 bases and the J segment 2 bases; nucleotides outside the gene matches: 10. The CDR3 runs 16 residues. Germline V gene sequence: CDR1 SGHRS, CDR2 YFSETQ. CDR3 sequence (DNA): TGCGCCAGCAGCCTGGGGGTGGGACAGAACACAGATACGCAGTATTTT. It is translated as CASSLGVGQNTDTQYF. The variable domain in full, completed from reference TRBV5-1 and TRBJ2-3, reads KAGVTQTPRYLIKTRGQQVTLSCSPISGHRSVSWYQQTPGQGLQFLFEYFSETQRNKGNFPGRFSGRQFSNSRSEMNVSTLELGDSALYLCASSLGVGQNTDTQYFGPGTRLTVL.

The rearrangement uses TRBV11-2 and TRBJ2-6; 12 bases agree with TRBD1. The CDR3 runs to 14 residues. Germline loops: CDR1 SGHAT, CDR2 FQNNGV. Germline trimming cut 5 bases from V and 15 bases from J; bases unmatched to any gene: 8. The CDR3 protein is CASSRDRGREDLTF. Written as DNA, the CDR3 is TGTGCCAGCAGCCGGGACAGGGGGCGCGAGGACCTGACTTTC.

The CDR3 nucleotides read TGCGCCAGCAGCTCCGGGGGGCTAGCGGGATTGAAGACCCAGTACTTC. The encoded protein is CASSSGGLAGLKTQYF. The chain couples TRBV5-1 to TRBJ2-5; 9 bases match TRBD2. Germline CDR1 and CDR2: SGHRS and YFSETQ. The CDR3 runs 16 residues. V dropped 3 bases and J dropped 6; count of bases not matched to a gene: 12. Full variable domain (outside the CDR3, taken from reference TRBV5-1 and TRBJ2-5): KAGVTQTPRYLIKTRGQQVTLSCSPISGHRSVSWYQQTPGQGLQFLFEYFSETQRNKGNFPGRFSGRQFSNSRSEMNVSTLELGDSALYLCASSSGGLAGLKTQYFGPGTRLLVL.

V gene TRBV7-2 combines with J gene TRBJ2-7; D uncertain. The ends were cut back, 1 base at V and 2 bases at J, with 6 bases in the middle. The CDR3 contains 13 residues. CDR1 is SGHTA and CDR2 is FQGNSA in the germline V gene. CDR3: CASSLGETYEQYF. In DNA form, the CDR3 reads TGTGCCAGCAGCTTAGGAGAGACCTACGAGCAGTACTTC.

The CDR3 DNA reads as TGTGCCAGCCAGGCTACAGGGACAGGGGCTTCCTATGGCTACACCTTC. Translation: CASQATGTGASYGYTF. This chain connects TRBV6-4 to TRBJ1-2; 10 bases align to TRBD1. From germline, CDR1 is MRHNA and CDR2 SNTAGT. The junction had 13 bases not matched to a gene; V was cut back by 8 bases and J by 4 bases. There are 16 residues in the CDR3.